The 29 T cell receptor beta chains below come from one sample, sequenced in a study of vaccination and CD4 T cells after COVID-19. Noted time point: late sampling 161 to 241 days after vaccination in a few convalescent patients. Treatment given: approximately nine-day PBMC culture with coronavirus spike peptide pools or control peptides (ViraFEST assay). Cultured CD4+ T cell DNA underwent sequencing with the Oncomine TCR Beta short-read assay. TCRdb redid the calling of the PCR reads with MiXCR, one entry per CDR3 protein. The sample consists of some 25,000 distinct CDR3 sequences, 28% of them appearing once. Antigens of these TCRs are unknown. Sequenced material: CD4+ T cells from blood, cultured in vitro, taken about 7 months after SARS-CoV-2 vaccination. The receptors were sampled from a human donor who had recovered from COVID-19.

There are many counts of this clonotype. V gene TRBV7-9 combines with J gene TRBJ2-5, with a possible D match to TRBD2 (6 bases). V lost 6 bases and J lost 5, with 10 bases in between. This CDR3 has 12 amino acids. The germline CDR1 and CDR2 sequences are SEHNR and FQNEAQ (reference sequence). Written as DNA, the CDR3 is TGTGCCAGCAGTTGGGGGAGGGAGACCCAGTACTTC. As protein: CASSWGRETQYF.

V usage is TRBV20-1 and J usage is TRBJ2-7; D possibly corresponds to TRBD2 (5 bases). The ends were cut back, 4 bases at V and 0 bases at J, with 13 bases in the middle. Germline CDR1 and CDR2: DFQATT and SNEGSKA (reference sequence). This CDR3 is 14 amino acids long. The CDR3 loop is CSAKSGFSSYEQYF. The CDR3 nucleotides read TGCAGTGCTAAGAGCGGTTTTAGCTCCTACGAGCAGTACTTC.

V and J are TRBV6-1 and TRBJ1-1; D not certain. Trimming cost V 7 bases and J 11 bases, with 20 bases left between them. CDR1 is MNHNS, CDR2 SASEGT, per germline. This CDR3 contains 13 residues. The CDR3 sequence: CASILPLRAEAFF. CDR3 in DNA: TGTGCCAGCATCCTTCCCTTAAGAGCAGAGGCTTTCTTT.

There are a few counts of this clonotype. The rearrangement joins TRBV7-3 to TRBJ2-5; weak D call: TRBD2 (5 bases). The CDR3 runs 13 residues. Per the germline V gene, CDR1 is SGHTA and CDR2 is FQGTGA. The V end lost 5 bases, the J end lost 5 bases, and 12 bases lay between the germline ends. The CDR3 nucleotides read TGTGCCAGCAGCCTAGGACTTTCGGAGACCCAGTACTTC. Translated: CASSLGLSETQYF.

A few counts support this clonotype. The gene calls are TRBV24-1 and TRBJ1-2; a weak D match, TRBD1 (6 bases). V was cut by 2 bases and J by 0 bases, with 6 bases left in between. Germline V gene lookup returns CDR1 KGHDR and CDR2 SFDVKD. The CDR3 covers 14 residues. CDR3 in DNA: TGTGCCACCAGTGATTGGACAGCTAACTATGGCTACACCTTC. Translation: CATSDWTANYGYTF.

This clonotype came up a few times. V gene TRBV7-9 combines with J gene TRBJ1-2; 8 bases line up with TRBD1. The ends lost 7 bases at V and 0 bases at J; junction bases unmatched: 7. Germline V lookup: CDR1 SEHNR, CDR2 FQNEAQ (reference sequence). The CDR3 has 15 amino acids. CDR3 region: CASTPLQGANYGYTF. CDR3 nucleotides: TGTGCCAGCACCCCTCTACAGGGGGCTAACTATGGCTACACCTTC. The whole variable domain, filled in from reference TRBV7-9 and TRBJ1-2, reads DTGVSQNPRHKITKRGQNVTFRCDPISEHNRLYWYRQTLGQGPEFLTYFQNEAQLEKSRLLSDRFSAERPKGSFSTLEIQRTEQGDSAMYLCASTPLQGANYGYTFGSGTRLTVV.

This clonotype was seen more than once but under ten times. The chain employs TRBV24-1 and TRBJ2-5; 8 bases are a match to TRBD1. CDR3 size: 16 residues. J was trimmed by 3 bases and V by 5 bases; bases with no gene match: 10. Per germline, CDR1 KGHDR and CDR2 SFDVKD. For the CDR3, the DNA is TGTGCCACCAGTGCGTCGACAGGGGTAGAGAAAGAGACCCAGTACTTC. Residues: CATSASTGVEKETQYF.

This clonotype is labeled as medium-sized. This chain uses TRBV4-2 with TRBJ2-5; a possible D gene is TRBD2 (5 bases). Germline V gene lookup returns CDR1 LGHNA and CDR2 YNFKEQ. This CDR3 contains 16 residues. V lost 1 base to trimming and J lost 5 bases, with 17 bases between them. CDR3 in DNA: TGTGCCAGCAGCCAAGGAGGGCCGGGCTCGGGCGAGACCCAGTACTTC. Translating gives CASSQGGPGSGETQYF.

The CDR3 here is CASSLDRVNAGANVLTF. For the CDR3, the DNA is TGCGCCAGCAGCTTGGACAGGGTGAATGCCGGGGCCAACGTCCTGACTTTC. J is TRBJ2-6 and V is TRBV5-1; D might be TRBD1 (6 bases). V was trimmed by 0 bases and J by 4 bases, leaving 14 bases between them. The germline gives CDR1 SGHRS, CDR2 YFSETQ. This CDR3 spans 17 amino acids.

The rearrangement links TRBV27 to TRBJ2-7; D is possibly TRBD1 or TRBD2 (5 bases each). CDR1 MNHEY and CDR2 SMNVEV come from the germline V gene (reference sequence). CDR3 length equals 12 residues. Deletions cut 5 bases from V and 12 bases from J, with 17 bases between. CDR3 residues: CASSPLTEGMYF. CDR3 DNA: TGTGCCAGCAGTCCCCTGACAGAGGGGATGTACTTC.

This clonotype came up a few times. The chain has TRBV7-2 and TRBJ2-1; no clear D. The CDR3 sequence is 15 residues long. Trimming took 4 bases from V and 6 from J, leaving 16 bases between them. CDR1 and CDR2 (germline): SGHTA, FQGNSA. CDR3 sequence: CASSSPLAASNEQFF. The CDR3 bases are TGTGCCAGCAGCTCACCGCTTGCCGCTAGCAATGAGCAGTTCTTC.

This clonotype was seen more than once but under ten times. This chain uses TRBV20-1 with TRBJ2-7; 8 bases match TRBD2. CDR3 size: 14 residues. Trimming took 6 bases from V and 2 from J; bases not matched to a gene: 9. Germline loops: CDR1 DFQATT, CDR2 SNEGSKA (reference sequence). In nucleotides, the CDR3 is TGCAGTGCAGGGAGGGGACTAGACCCCTACGAGCAGTACTTC. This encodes CSAGRGLDPYEQYF.

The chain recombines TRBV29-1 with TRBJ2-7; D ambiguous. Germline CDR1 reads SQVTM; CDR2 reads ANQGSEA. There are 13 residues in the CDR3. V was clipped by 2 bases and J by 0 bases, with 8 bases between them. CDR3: CSVEQLSSYEQYF. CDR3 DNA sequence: TGCAGCGTTGAACAGCTTAGCTCCTACGAGCAGTACTTC.

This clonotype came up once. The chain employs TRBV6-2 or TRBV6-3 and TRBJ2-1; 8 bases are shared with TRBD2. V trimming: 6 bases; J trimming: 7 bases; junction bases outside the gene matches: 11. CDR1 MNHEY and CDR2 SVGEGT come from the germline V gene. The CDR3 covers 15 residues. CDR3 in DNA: TGTGCCAGCAGGGAGGGCGGGAGGATTATGAATGAGCAGTTCTTC. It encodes CASREGGRIMNEQFF.

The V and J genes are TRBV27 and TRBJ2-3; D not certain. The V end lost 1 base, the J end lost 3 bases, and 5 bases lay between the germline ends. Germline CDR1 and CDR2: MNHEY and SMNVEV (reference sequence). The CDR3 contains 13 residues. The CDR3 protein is CASSLWGTDTQYF. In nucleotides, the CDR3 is TGTGCCAGCAGTTTATGGGGAACAGATACGCAGTATTTT.

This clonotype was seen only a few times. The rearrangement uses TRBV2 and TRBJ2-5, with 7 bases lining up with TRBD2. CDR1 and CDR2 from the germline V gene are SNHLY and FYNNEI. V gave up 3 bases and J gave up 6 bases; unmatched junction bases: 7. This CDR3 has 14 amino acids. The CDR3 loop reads CASSDGGRAQTQYF. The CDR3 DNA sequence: TGTGCCAGCAGTGACGGAGGGAGGGCCCAGACCCAGTACTTC.

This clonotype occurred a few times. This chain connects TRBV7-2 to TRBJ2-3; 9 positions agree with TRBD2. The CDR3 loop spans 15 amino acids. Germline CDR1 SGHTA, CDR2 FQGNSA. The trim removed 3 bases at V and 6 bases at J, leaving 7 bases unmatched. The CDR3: CASSFTRTSVDTQYF. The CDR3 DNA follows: TGTGCCAGCAGCTTCACCCGGACTAGCGTGGATACGCAGTATTTT.

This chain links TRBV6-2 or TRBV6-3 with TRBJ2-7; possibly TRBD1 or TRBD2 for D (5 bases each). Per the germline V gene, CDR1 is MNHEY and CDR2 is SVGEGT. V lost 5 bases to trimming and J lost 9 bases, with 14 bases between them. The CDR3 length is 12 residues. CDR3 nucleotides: TGTGCCAGCAGTCAGCCGGGGCAGGGGCAGTACTTC. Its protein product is CASSQPGQGQYF.

The CDR3 region is CSAVDTMNTEAFF. CDR3 DNA: TGCTCGGCAGTAGACACCATGAACACTGAAGCTTTCTTT. This chain uses TRBV20-1 with TRBJ1-1; no clear D gene. The CDR3 consists of 13 residues. The V gene's germline CDR1 is DFQATT and CDR2 SNEGSKA (reference sequence).

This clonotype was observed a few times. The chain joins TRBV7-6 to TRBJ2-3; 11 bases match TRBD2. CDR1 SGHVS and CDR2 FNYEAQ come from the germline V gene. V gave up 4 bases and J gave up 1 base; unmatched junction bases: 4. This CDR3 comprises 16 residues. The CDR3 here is CASSSLAGGGTDTQYF. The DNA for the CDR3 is TGTGCCAGCAGCTCCCTAGCGGGAGGCGGCACAGATACGCAGTATTTT.

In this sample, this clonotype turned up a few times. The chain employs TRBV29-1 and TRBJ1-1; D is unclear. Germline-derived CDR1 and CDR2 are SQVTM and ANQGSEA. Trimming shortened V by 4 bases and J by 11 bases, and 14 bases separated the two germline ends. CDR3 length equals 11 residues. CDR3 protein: CSVGDTARAFF. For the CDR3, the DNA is TGCAGCGTTGGCGACACAGCAAGGGCTTTCTTT.

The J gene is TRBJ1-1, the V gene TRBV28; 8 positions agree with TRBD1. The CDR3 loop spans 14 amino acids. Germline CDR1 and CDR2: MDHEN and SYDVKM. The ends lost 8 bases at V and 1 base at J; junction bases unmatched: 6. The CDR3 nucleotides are TGTGCCAGCTTCATAGGGACAGGGAACACTGAAGCTTTCTTT. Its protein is CASFIGTGNTEAFF. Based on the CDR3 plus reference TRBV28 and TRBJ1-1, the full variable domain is DVKVTQSSRYLVKRTGEKVFLECVQDMDHENMFWYRQDPGLGLRLIYFSYDVKMKEKGDIPEGYSVSREKKERFSLILESASTNQTSMYLCASFIGTGNTEAFFGQGTRLTVV.

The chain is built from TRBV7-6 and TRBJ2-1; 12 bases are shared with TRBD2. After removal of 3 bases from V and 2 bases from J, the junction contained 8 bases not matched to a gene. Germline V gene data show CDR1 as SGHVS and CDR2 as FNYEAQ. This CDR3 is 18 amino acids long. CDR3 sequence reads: CASSFSASGRATYNEQFF. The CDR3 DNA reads TGTGCCAGCAGCTTCTCTGCTAGCGGGAGGGCCACCTACAATGAGCAGTTCTTC. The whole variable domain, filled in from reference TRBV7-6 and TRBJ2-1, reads GAGVSQSPRYKVTKRGQDVALRCDPISGHVSLYWYRQALGQGPEFLTYFNYEAQQDKSGLPNDRFSAERPEGSISTLTIQRTEQRDSAMYRCASSFSASGRATYNEQFFGPGTRLTVL.

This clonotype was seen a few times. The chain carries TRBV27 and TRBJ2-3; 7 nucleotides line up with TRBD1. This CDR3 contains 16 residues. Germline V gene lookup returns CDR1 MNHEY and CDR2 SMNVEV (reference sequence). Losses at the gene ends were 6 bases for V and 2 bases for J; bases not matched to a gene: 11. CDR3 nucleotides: TGTGCCAGCAGCGCTCGGGACAGCCCGCACACAGATACGCAGTATTTT. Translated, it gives CASSARDSPHTDTQYF.

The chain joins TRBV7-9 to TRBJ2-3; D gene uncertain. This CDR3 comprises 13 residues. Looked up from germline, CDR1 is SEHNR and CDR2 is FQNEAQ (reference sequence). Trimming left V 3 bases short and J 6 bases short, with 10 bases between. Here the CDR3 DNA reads TGTGCCAGCAGCTTCCGAACCCCCGATACGCAGTATTTT. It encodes CASSFRTPDTQYF.

DNA of the CDR3: TGCAGCGTTGAAGTGGGGACCCTTCGGGAGACCCAGTACTTC. It yields the protein CSVEVGTLRETQYF. The V call is TRBV29-1, the J call TRBJ2-5; D might be TRBD1 or TRBD2, each matching 5 bases. The CDR3 runs 14 residues. Germline loops: CDR1 SQVTM, CDR2 ANQGSEA. V was shortened by 1 base and J by 5 bases, with 14 bases between the two germline ends. Full variable domain (remainder filled in from reference TRBV29-1 and TRBJ2-5): SAVISQKPSRDICQRGTSLTIQCQVDSQVTMMFWYRQQPGQSLTLIATANQGSEATYESGFVIDKFPISRPNLTFSTLTVSNMSPEDSSIYLCSVEVGTLRETQYFGPGTRLLVL.

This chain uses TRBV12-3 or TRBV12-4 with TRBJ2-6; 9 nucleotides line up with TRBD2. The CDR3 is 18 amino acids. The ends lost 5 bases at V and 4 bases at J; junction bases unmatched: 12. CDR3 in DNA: TGTGCCAGCAGTCCGGAAGCGGGGGGCCCTTGGGGGGCCAACGTCCTGACTTTC. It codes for CASSPEAGGPWGANVLTF.

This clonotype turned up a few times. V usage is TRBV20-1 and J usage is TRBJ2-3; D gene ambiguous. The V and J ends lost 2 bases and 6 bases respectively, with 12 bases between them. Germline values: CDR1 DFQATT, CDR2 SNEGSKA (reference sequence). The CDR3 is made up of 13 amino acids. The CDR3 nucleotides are TGCAGTGCTAGAAGGCTCCCTGGGGATACGCAGTATTTT. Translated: CSARRLPGDTQYF.

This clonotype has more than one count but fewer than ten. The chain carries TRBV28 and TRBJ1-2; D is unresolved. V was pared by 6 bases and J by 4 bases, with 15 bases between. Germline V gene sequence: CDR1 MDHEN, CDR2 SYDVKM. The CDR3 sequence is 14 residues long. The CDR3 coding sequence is TGTGCCAGCAGCCCTACACATCGACTCTATGGCTACACCTTC. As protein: CASSPTHRLYGYTF.